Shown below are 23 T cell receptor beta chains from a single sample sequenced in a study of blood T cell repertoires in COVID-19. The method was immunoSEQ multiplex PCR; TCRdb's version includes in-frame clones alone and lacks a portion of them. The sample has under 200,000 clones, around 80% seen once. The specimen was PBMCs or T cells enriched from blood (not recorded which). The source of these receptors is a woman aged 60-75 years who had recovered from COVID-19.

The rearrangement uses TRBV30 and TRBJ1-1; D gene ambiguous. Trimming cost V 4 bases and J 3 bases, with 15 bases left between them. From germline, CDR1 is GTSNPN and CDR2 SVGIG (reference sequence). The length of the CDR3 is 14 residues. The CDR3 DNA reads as TGTGCCTGGACGCGGGGTAGGTCGGACACTGAAGCTTTCTTT. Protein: CAWTRGRSDTEAFF.

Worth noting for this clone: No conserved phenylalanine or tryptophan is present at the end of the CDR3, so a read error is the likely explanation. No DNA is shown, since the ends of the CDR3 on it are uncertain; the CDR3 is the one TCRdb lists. This CDR3 is CASSELDRRI. V gene TRBV25-1 combines with J gene TRBJ2-3; the table's D call TRBD1 went unverified against the DNA. The germline V gene has CDR1 MGHDK and CDR2 SYGVNS. The length of the CDR3 is 10 amino acids, counting both ends.

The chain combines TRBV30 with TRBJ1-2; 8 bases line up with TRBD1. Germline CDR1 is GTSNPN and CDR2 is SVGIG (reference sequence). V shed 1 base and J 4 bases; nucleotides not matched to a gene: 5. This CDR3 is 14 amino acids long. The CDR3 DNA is TGTGCCTGGAGTGAGCAGGGGGCGGCCTATGGCTACACCTTC. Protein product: CAWSEQGAAYGYTF.

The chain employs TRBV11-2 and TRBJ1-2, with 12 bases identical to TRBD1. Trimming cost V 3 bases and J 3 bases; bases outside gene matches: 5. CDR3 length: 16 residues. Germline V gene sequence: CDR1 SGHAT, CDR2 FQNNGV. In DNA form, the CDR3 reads TGTGCCAGCAGCTTTGGGACAGGGGGCGGGTACTATGGCTACACCTTC. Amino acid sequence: CASSFGTGGGYYGYTF.

The CDR3 DNA reads as TGCGCCAGCAGCTTAGCACTTGGGGGCAGCAATGAGCAGTTCTTC. This sequence encodes CASSLALGGSNEQFF. The chain joins TRBV5-1 to TRBJ2-1; TRBD1 might be the D (6 bases). V was trimmed by 2 bases and J by 6 bases, leaving 15 bases between them. CDR3 length: 15 amino acids. In germline, CDR1 is SGHRS, CDR2 YFSETQ.

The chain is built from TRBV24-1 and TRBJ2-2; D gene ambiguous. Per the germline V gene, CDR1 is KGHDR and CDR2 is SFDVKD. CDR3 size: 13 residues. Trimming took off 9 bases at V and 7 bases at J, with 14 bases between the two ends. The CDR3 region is CATFASAVGELFF. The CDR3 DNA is TGTGCCACCTTCGCCTCGGCGGTCGGGGAGCTGTTTTTT.

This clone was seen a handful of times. This CDR3 reads CASRVPGGDGEKLFF. As DNA, the CDR3 is TGTGCCAGCAGAGTACCAGGGGGCGACGGTGAAAAACTGTTTTTT. This chain joins TRBV2 and TRBJ1-4, with 8 bases that match TRBD1. The junction had 10 bases not matched to a gene; V was cut back by 6 bases and J by 7 bases. There are 15 residues in the CDR3. The germline V gene encodes CDR1 SNHLY and CDR2 FYNNEI.

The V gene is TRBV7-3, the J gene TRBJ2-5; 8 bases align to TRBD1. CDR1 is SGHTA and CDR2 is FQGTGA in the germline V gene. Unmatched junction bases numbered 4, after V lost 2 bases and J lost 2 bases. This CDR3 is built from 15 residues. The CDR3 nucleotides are TGTGCCAGCAGCTTAGGACAGGGTAAACAAGAGACCCAGTACTTC. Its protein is CASSLGQGKQETQYF.

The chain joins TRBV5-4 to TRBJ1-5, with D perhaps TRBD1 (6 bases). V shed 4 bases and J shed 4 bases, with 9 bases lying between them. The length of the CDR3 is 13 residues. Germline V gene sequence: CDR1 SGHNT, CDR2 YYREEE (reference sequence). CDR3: CASSGTPNQPQHF. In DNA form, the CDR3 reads TGTGCCAGCAGCGGGACACCGAATCAGCCCCAGCATTTT.

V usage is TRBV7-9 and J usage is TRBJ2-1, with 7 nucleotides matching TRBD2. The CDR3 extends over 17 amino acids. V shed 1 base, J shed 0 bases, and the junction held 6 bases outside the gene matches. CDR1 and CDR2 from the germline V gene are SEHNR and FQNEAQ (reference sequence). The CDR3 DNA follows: TGTGCCAGCAGCTTAGTGCCTAGCGGAAGCTCCTACAATGAGCAGTTCTTC. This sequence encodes CASSLVPSGSSYNEQFF.

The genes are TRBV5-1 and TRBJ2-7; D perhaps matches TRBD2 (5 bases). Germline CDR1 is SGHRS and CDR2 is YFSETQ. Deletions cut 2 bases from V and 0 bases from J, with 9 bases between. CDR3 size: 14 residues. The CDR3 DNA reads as TGCGCCAGCAGCTTTGACTATAACTCCTACGAGCAGTACTTC. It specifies CASSFDYNSYEQYF.

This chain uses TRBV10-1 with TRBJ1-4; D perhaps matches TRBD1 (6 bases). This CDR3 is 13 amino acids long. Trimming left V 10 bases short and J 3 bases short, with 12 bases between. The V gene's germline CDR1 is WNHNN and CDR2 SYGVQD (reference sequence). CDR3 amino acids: CANTGCPNEKLFF. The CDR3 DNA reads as TGCGCCAATACAGGGTGCCCTAATGAAAAACTGTTTTTT.

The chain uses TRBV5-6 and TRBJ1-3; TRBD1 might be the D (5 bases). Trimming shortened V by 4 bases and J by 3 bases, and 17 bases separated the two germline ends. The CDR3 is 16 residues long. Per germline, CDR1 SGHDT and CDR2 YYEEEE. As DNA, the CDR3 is TGTGCCAGCAGCCGTGCGGAGGGGCTTTTTGGAAACACCATATATTTT. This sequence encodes CASSRAEGLFGNTIYF.

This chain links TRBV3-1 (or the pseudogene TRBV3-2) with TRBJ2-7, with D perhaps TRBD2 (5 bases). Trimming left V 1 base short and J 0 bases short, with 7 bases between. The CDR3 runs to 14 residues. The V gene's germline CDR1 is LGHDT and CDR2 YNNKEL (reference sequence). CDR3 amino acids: CASSQVGSSYEQYF. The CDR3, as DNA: TGTGCCAGCAGCCAAGTGGGGAGCTCCTACGAGCAGTACTTC.

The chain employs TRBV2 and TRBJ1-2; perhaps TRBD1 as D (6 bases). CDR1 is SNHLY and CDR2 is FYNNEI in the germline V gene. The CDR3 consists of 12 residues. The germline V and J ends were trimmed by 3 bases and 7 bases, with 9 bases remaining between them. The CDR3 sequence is CASSERGLGYTF. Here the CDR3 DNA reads TGTGCCAGCAGTGAGCGGGGGCTTGGCTACACCTTC.

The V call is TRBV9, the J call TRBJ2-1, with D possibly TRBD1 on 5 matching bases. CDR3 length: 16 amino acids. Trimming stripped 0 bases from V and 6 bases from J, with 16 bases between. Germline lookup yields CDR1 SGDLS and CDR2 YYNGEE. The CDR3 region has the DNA TGTGCCAGCAGCGTAGTGGGGCTAGGATTGTCCAATGAGCAGTTCTTC. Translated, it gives CASSVVGLGLSNEQFF.

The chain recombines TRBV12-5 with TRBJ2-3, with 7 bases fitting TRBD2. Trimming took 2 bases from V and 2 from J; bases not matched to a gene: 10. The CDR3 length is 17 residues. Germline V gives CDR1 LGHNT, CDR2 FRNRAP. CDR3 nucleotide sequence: TGTGCTAGTGGTTTGACAGTAGGACTAGGCCTCACAGATACGCAGTATTTT. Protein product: CASGLTVGLGLTDTQYF.

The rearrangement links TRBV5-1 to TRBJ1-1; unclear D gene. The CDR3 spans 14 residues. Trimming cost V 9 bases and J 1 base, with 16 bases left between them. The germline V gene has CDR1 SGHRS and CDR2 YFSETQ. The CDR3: CATHSGGANTEAFF. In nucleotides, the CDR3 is TGCGCCACACATTCCGGAGGAGCGAACACTGAAGCTTTCTTT. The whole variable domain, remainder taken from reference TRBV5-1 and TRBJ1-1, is KAGVTQTPRYLIKTRGQQVTLSCSPISGHRSVSWYQQTPGQGLQFLFEYFSETQRNKGNFPGRFSGRQFSNSRSEMNVSTLELGDSALYLCATHSGGANTEAFFGQGTRLTVV.

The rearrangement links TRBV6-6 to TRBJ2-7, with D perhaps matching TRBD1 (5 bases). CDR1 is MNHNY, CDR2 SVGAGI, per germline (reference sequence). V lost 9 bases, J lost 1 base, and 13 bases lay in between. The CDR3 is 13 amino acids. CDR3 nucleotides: TGTGCCAGGGGATCGGACACTTCCTACGAGCAGTACTTC. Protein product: CARGSDTSYEQYF.

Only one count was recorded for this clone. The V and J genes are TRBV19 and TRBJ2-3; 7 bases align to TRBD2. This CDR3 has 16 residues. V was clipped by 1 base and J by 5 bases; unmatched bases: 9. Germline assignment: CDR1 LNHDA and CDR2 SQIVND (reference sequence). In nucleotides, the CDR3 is TGTGCCAGTAGTATAGTCCCAGCGGGGCCTCAAGATACGCAGTATTTT. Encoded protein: CASSIVPAGPQDTQYF.

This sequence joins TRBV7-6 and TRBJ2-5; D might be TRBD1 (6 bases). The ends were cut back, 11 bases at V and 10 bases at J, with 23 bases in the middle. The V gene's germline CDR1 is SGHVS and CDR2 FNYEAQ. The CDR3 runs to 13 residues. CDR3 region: CAAPGTPIVDQYF. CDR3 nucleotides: TGTGCCGCCCCCGGGACACCGATCGTGGACCAGTACTTC.

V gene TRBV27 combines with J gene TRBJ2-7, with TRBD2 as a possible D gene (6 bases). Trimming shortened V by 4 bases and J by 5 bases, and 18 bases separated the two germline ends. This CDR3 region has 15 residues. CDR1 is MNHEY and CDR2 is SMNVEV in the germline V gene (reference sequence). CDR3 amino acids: CASSYGATSFDEQYF. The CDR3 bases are TGTGCCAGCAGTTATGGGGCGACTAGTTTTGACGAGCAGTACTTC.

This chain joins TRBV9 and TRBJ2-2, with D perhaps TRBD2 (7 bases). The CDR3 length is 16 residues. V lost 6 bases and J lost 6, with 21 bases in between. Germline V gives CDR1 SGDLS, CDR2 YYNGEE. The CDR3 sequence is CASNTDAGAGAGELFF. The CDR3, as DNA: TGTGCCAGCAATACGGACGCGGGGGCTGGTGCCGGGGAGCTGTTTTTT.